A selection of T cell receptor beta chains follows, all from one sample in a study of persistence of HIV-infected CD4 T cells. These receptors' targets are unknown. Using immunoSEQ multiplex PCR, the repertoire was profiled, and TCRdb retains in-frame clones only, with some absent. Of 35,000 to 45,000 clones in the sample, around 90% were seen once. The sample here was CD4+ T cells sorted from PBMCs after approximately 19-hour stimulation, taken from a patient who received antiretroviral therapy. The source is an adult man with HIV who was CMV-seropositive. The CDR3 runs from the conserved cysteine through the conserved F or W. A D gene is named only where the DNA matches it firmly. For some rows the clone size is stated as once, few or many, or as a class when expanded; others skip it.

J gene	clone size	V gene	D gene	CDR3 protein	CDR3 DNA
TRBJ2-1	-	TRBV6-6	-	CASSYSADNEQFF	TGTGCCAGCAGTTACTCGGCGGATAATGAGCAGTTCTTC
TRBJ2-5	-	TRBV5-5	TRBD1	CASSLAPRQGAQETQYF	TGTGCCAGCAGCTTGGCCCCCCGACAGGGGGCACAAGAGACCCAGTACTTC
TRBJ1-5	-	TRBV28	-	CASRFGVSRSNQPQHF	TGTGCCAGCAGATTCGGGGTCTCTCGGAGCAATCAGCCCCAGCATTTT
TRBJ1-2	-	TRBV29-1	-	CSVLQGDGYTF	TGCAGCGTTCTTCAGGGCGATGGCTACACCTTC
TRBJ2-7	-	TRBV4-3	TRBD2	CASSQDYGASGGPYEQYF	TGCGCCAGCAGCCAAGATTATGGAGCTAGCGGGGGCCCCTACGAGCAGTACTTC
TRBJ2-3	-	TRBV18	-	CASSPPSGPGDTQYF	TGTGCCAGCTCACCACCGTCAGGGCCGGGGGATACGCAGTATTTT
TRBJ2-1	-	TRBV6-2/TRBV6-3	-	CASSWGGVGEALDEQFF	TGTGCCAGCAGTTGGGGAGGAGTGGGAGAGGCTTTAGATGAGCAGTTCTTC
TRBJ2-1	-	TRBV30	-	CAWSPGLMGPRTEQFF	TGTGCCTGGAGTCCCGGACTAATGGGGCCCCGGACTGAGCAGTTCTTC
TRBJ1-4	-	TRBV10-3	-	CAISGEAGTGKLFF	TGTGCCATCAGTGGGGAAGCAGGGACTGGAAAACTGTTTTTT
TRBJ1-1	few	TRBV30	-	CAWRREGTGEAFF	TGTGCCTGGAGGAGGGAGGGCACGGGCGAAGCTTTCTTT
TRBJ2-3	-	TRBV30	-	CAWVEARKYTQYF	TGTGCCTGGGTTGAGGCCCGTAAATATACGCAGTATTTT
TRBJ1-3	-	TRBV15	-	CATSRDSRTGNTIYF	TGTGCCACCAGCAGAGATAGCAGAACTGGAAACACCATATATTTT
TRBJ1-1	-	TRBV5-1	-	CASSPFIKRGGNMNTEAFF	TGCGCCAGCAGCCCTTTTATTAAAAGGGGCGGAAATATGAACACTGAAGCTTTCTTT